What follows describes a single T cell receptor (beta chain). Its antigen is as yet unknown. These data belong to a study of T cells after yellow fever vaccination. Study-wide findings and caveats: Abundant contaminating clonotypes from the bulk population could appear in FACS-sorted repertoires.

By 5'RACE template switching, TCR cDNA was produced, with a universal primer site and UMIs added in the process. Via MiXCR, TCRdb re-called the 5' RACE reads, giving one row per CDR3 protein. Here the sample spans fewer than 400,000 distinct CDR3 sequences, 6.2% being singletons. This receptor was identified in a man aged 25-45 years who received the YFV17D yellow fever vaccine. This material consisted of PBMCs, taken 5 days after the yellow fever booster vaccination.

CDR3 sequence (DNA): TGTGCCAGCTCACGTTCGCTAAAAGTCTACAATGAGCAGTTCTTC. It encodes CASSRSLKVYNEQFF. The chain employs TRBV18 and TRBJ2-1; unclear D gene. Trimming left V 4 bases short and J 3 bases short, with 13 bases between. CDR1 and CDR2 from the germline V gene are KGHSH and LQKENI. This CDR3 has 15 residues.